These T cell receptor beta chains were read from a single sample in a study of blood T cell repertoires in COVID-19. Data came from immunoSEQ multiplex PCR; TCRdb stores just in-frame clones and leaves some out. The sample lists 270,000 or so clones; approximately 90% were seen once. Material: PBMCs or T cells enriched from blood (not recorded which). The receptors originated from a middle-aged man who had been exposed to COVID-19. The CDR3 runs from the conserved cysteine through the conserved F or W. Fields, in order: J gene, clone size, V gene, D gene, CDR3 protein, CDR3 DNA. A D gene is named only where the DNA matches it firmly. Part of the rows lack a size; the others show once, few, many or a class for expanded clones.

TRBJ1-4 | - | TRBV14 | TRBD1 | CASSQEPGTANEKLFF | TGTGCCAGCAGCCAAGAACCCGGGACAGCTAATGAAAAACTGTTTTTT
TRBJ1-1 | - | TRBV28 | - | CASSSSREAFF | TGTGCCAGCAGTTCTTCCCGTGAAGCTTTCTTT
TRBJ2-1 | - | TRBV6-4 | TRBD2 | CASSDSASGYYNEQFF | TGTGCCAGCAGTGACTCTGCTAGCGGCTACTACAATGAGCAGTTCTTC
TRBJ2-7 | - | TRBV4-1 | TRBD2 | CASSPLAGGIHEQYF | TGCGCCAGCAGCCCTCTAGCGGGAGGGATCCACGAGCAGTACTTC
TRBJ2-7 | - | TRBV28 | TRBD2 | CASSPTGLAGTYEQYF | TGTGCCAGCAGTCCCACGGGACTAGCGGGAACGTACGAGCAGTACTTC
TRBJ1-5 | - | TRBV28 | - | CASSFAGRNDQPQHF | TGTGCCAGCAGTTTCGCCGGGAGGAACGATCAGCCCCAGCATTTT
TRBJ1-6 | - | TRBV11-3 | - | CASSLVSGSPLHF | TGTGCCAGCAGCTTAGTTTCGGGGTCACCCCTCCACTTT
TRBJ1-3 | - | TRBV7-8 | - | CASSRTGLISGNTIYF | TGTGCCAGCAGCCGAACAGGGCTTATCTCTGGAAACACCATATATTTT
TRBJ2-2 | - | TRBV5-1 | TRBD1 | CASRHRGTTGELFF | TGCGCCAGCAGGCACAGGGGTACAACCGGGGAGCTGTTTTTT
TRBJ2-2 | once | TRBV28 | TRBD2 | CASSLVTATAGGTGELFF | TGTGCCAGCAGTTTAGTGACAGCAACAGCGGGAGGGACCGGGGAGCTGTTTTTT
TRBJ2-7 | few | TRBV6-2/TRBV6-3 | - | CASSYSWTRSYEQYF | TGTGCCAGCAGTTACTCGTGGACACGCTCCTACGAGCAGTACTTC
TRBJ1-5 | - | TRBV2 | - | CASSVIGGLGPQHF | TGTGCCAGCAGTGTTATAGGGGGACTAGGGCCCCAGCATTTT
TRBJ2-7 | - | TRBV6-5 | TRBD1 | CASKSTGFNSYEQYF | TGTGCCAGCAAATCGACAGGGTTTAACTCCTACGAGCAGTACTTC
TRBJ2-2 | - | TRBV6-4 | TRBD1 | CASSGTGAAGELFF | TGTGCCAGCAGTGGGACAGGGGCGGCCGGGGAGCTGTTTTTT
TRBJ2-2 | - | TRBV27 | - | CASNRAARAGELFF | TGTGCCAGCAACAGGGCGGCTCGGGCCGGGGAGCTGTTTTTT
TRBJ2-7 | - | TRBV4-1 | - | CASSLSGAASLYEQYF | TGCGCCAGCAGCCTCAGTGGAGCGGCTTCCCTTTACGAGCAGTACTTC
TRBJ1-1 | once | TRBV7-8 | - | CASSFSLGDTEAFF | TGTGCCAGCAGCTTCAGCCTAGGGGACACTGAAGCTTTCTTT
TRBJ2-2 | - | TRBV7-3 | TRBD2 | CASSFEYGLAGTSNTGELFF | TGTGCCAGCAGCTTTGAATACGGACTAGCGGGTACGTCGAACACCGGGGAGCTGTTTTTT
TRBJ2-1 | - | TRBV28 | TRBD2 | CASGIAGLYNEQFF | TGTGCCAGCGGAATAGCGGGGCTATACAATGAGCAGTTCTTC
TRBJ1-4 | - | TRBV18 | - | CASSPTLQGGDEKLFF | TGTGCCAGCTCACCGACCTTACAGGGTGGGGATGAAAAACTGTTTTTT
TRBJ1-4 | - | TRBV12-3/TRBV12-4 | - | CASSGWEKLFF | TGTGCCAGCTCAGGGTGGGAAAAACTGTTTTTT
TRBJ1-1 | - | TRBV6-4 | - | CASSVQTGTGAFF | TGTGCCAGCAGTGTACAAACAGGTACCGGAGCTTTCTTT
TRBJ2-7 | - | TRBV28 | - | CASSLGIAPGGNEQYF | TGTGCCAGCAGTTTAGGGATCGCCCCAGGGGGGAACGAGCAGTACTTC
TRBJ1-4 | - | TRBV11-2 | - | CASSERPATNEKLFF | TGTGCCAGCAGCGAGCGGCCTGCAACTAATGAAAAACTGTTTTTT
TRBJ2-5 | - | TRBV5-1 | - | CASSRRQAEETQYF | TGCGCCAGCAGCCGACGACAGGCGGAAGAGACCCAGTACTTC
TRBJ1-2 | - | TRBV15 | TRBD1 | CATSRAGQGDYGYTF | TGTGCCACCAGCAGGGCAGGACAGGGCGACTATGGCTACACCTTC
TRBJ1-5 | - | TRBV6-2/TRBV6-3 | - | CASRPQGISPPNQPQHF | TGTGCCAGCAGACCTCAGGGAATTTCCCCCCCAAATCAGCCTCAGCATTTT
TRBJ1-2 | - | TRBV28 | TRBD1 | CASSPPDRRPYGYTF | TGTGCCAGCAGTCCCCCGGACAGGAGACCCTATGGCTACACCTTC
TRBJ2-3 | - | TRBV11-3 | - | CASSLEGFSTDTQYF | TGTGCCAGCAGCTTAGAGGGCTTTAGCACAGATACGCAGTATTTT
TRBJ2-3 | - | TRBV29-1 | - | CSVEDRARQPTDTQYF | TGCAGCGTTGAAGATAGGGCTCGACAGCCCACAGATACGCAGTATTTT
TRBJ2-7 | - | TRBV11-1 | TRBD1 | CASSIRQGGYEQYF | TGTGCCAGCAGCATTCGACAGGGGGGGTACGAGCAGTACTTC
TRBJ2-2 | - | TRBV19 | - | CASNSDSNTGELFF | TGTGCCAGTAATTCAGACTCGAACACCGGGGAGCTGTTTTTT
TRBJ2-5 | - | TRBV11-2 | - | CASSFDTFPSYF | TGTGCCAGCAGCTTCGACACGTTCCCCTCGTACTTC
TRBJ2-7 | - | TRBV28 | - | CASSYRRDTYEQYF | TGTGCCAGCAGTTACCGGAGGGATACCTACGAGCAGTACTTC
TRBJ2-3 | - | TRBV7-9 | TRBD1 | CASRGQITDTQYF | TGTGCCAGCAGGGGACAGATCACAGATACGCAGTATTTT
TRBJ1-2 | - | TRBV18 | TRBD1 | CASSPTGQEIYGYTF | TGTGCCAGCTCACCGACGGGACAGGAGATCTATGGCTACACCTTC
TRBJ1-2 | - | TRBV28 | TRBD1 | CASSLDWGQGAGGYTF | TGTGCCAGCAGTTTAGATTGGGGACAGGGGGCCGGGGGCTACACCTTC
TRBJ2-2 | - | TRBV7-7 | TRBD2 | CASSRGTSGIWTGELFF | TGTGCCAGCAGCCGCGGGACTAGCGGGATCTGGACCGGGGAGCTGTTTTTT
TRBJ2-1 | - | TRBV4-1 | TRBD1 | CASSQDSAGGIGEQFF | TGCGCCAGCAGCCAAGATTCCGCAGGGGGAATCGGTGAGCAGTTCTTC
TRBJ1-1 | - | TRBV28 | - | CASSSSAVFEAFF | TGTGCCAGCAGTTCATCAGCGGTTTTCGAAGCTTTCTTT
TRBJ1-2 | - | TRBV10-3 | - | CAISAGQNYGYTF | TGTGCCATCAGTGCCGGACAGAACTATGGCTACACCTTC
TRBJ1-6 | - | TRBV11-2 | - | CASSSLLTDSPLHF | TGTGCCAGCAGCTCACTATTGACAGATTCACCCCTCCACTTT
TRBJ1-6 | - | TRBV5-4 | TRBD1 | CASSPGQGPATYNSPLHF | TGTGCCAGCAGCCCAGGACAGGGGCCGGCCACCTATAATTCACCCCTCCACTTT
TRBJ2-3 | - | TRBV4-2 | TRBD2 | CASSQFTGTSLADTQYF | TGTGCCAGCAGCCAGTTCACCGGGACTAGTCTAGCAGATACGCAGTATTTT
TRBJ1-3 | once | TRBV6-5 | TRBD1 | CASTRDSNSGNTIYF | TGTGCCAGCACAAGGGACAGCAACTCTGGAAACACCATATATTTT
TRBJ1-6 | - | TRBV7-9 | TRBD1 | CASSLGTGYNNSPLHF | TGTGCCAGCAGCTTGGGGACAGGGTACAATAATTCACCCCTCCACTTT
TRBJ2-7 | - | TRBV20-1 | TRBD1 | CSASRTGYEQYF | TGCAGTGCTAGTCGGACAGGTTACGAGCAGTACTTC
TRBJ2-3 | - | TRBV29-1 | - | CSVETGRDTQYF | TGCAGCGTTGAGACAGGTCGGGATACGCAGTATTTT
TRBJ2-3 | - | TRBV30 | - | CAWSVPSRGTDTQYF | TGTGCCTGGAGTGTACCCTCCCGAGGCACAGATACGCAGTATTTT
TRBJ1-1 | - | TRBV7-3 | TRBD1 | CASSLGQTNTEAFF | TGTGCCAGCAGCTTGGGACAGACGAACACTGAAGCTTTCTTT
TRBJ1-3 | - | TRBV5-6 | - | CASSWVGRGNSGNTIYF | TGTGCCAGCAGCTGGGTCGGGAGGGGAAACTCTGGAAACACCATATATTTT
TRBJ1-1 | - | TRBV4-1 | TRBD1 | CASSQDGTGVNTEAFF | TGCGCCAGCAGCCAAGACGGGACAGGGGTGAACACTGAAGCTTTCTTT